This TCR beta chain is from a study of blood T cell repertoires in COVID-19. As for the study in general: Italy, Spain and the United States were the sources of the convalescent and acute COVID-19 samples. T cells, B-cell-depleted T cells, or PBMCs provided the cDNA or gDNA that served as material.

Looked up from germline, CDR1 is LNHDA and CDR2 is SQIVND (reference sequence). This CDR3 spans 18 amino acids. V was trimmed by 3 bases and J by 0 bases, leaving 20 bases between them. Those who participated ranged in age from 18 to 89 years and resided in approximately 23 US areas. The recovered donors of Cohort 3 showed two negative PCRs, clearance, or symptom resolution. Produced via immunoSEQ multiplex PCR; TCRdb's table is partial and in-frame only. Found here are a few hundred thousand clones, 88% of them singletons; the top ten hold about 1.1%. This sequence joins TRBV19 and TRBJ1-2; perhaps TRBD1 as D (6 bases). This clonotype was sampled from a young woman who had recovered from COVID-19. The specimen was PBMCs or T cells enriched from blood (not recorded which). The CDR3 DNA sequence: TGTGCCAGTAGTATGTCAGGAGTGGCGACAGGAACTAACTATGGCTACACCTTC. Encoded protein: CASSMSGVATGTNYGYTF. Variable domain in full (rest from reference TRBV19 and TRBJ1-2): DGGITQSPKYLFRKEGQNVTLSCEQNLNHDAMYWYRQDPGQGLRLIYYSQIVNDFQKGDIAEGYSVSREKKESFPLTVTSAQKNPTAFYLCASSMSGVATGTNYGYTFGSGTRLTVV.